Following are 2 T cell receptor beta chains from one sample sequenced in a study of blood T cell repertoires in COVID-19. Repertoires were generated with immunoSEQ multiplex PCR, while TCRdb's copy carries only in-frame clones and drops some. The sample has around 370,000 clones, 70% to 90% seen once. Input material: PBMCs or T cells enriched from blood (not recorded which). These receptors were taken from a woman aged 18-29 years who had recovered from COVID-19.

V gene TRBV2 combines with J gene TRBJ1-2, with TRBD1 matching 7 bases. The germline CDR1 and CDR2 sequences are SNHLY and FYNNEI. With 6 bases clipped from V and 4 bases from J, the junction kept 11 bases outside the gene matches. This CDR3 comprises 15 residues. The CDR3 sequence is CASRAPDRLPYGYTF. In nucleotides, the CDR3 is TGTGCCAGCAGGGCCCCGGACAGGCTCCCCTATGGCTACACCTTC.

This clone has a single count. The chain recombines TRBV30 with TRBJ1-2; D possibly corresponds to TRBD1 (5 bases). The CDR3 has 14 amino acids. Trimming took 3 bases from V and 1 from J, leaving 12 bases between them. Germline CDR1 reads GTSNPN; CDR2 reads SVGIG (reference sequence). The CDR3 reads CAWSRDSINYGYTF. CDR3 coding DNA: TGTGCCTGGAGCCGAGACAGTATTAACTATGGCTACACCTTC. Full variable domain (missing parts from reference TRBV30 and TRBJ1-2): SQTIHQWPATLVQPVGSPLSLECTVEGTSNPNLYWYRQAAGRGLQLLFYSVGIGQISSEVPQNLSASRPQDRQFILSSKKLLLSDSGFYLCAWSRDSINYGYTFGSGTRLTVV.